A single sample is the source of the 24 T cell receptor beta chains below, sequenced in a study of human T cells and chemical hapten exposure. Each CDR3 protein is one row after TCRdb ran MiXCR on the RACE reads. The data hold 100,000 to 150,000 distinct CDR3 sequences, with roughly 13% observed a single time. Documented time point: patch test 1, 2 weeks after DPC sensitization. Treatment denoted: therapeutic diphenylcyclopropenone sensitization with weekly scalp DPC. The sample was whole blood, taken in connection with sensitization to the hapten diphenylcyclopropenone (DPC). The receptor set was obtained from a man younger than 35 with alopecia areata. Some clones in this sample may be carry-over from other donors' samples.

The chain recombines TRBV20-1 with TRBJ2-1, with a possible D match to TRBD2 (7 bases). Looked up from germline, CDR1 is DFQATT and CDR2 is SNEGSKA (reference sequence). V lost 3 bases and J lost 11, with 8 bases in between. The CDR3 contains 10 residues. CDR3 sequence reads: CSASGGQQFF. The CDR3 DNA follows: TGCAGTGCTAGCGGGGGGCAGCAGTTCTTC.

This chain joins TRBV27 and TRBJ1-4; 8 bases fit TRBD1. CDR3 length: 14 amino acids. Trimming at V came to 4 bases and at J to 6 bases, leaving 4 bases not matched to a gene. Looked up from germline, CDR1 is MNHEY and CDR2 is SMNVEV (reference sequence). CDR3 DNA sequence: TGTGCCAGCAGTTCGACAGGGGAGGATGAAAAACTGTTTTTT. It codes for CASSSTGEDEKLFF.

The table lists this clonotype with a few counts. CDR3 nucleotides: TGTGCCAGCAGCTTGAGGCGGACGAACACTGAAGCTTTCTTT. This sequence encodes CASSLRRTNTEAFF. This rearrangement joins TRBV5-5 to TRBJ1-1; D remains ambiguous. CDR1 and CDR2 (germline): SGHKS, YYEKEE (reference sequence). V shed 1 base and J shed 1 base, with 8 bases lying between them. The CDR3 sequence is 14 residues long. The variable domain in full, with the rest retrieved from reference TRBV5-5 and TRBJ1-1, is DAGVTQSPTHLIKTRGQQVTLRCSPISGHKSVSWYQQVLGQGPQFIFQYYEKEERGRGNFPDRFSARQFPNYSSELNVNALLLGDSALYLCASSLRRTNTEAFFGQGTRLTVV.

CDR3 in amino acids: CASSGTSLHEQYV. The CDR3 DNA sequence: TGCGCCAGCAGTGGGACATCTCTCCACGAGCAGTACGTC. The J gene is TRBJ2-7, the V gene TRBV10-2; D may be TRBD1 (5 bases). Trimming shortened V by 4 bases and J by 5 bases, and 12 bases separated the two germline ends. Germline CDR1 and CDR2: WSHSY and SAAADI. The CDR3 runs to 13 residues.

The chain recombines TRBV28 with TRBJ1-2; unclear D gene. The CDR3 covers 15 residues. The V gene's germline CDR1 is MDHEN and CDR2 SYDVKM. Trimming took 2 bases from V and 4 from J, leaving 14 bases between them. The DNA of the CDR3 is TGTGCCAGCAGTTTACGGCACGTCGGATCCTATGGCTACACCTTC. Its protein is CASSLRHVGSYGYTF.

This clonotype was counted many times. The gene calls are TRBV11-2 and TRBJ2-3; no firm D call. The CDR3 is made up of 13 amino acids. V shed 2 bases and J shed 2 bases, with 5 bases lying between them. Germline V gives CDR1 SGHAT, CDR2 FQNNGV. CDR3 protein: CASSLTFTDTQYF. The CDR3 region has the DNA TGTGCCAGCAGCTTAACGTTCACAGATACGCAGTATTTT.

This chain links TRBV9 with TRBJ2-1; 7 bases agree with TRBD1. The germline V gene encodes CDR1 SGDLS and CDR2 YYNGEE. Germline trimming cut 7 bases from V and 6 bases from J; bases unmatched to any gene: 4. The CDR3 extends over 12 amino acids. The CDR3 nucleotides read TGTGCCAGCGGACAGGCCTTCAATGAGCAGTTCTTC. Its translation is CASGQAFNEQFF.

This clonotype has more than one count but fewer than ten. J is TRBJ2-1 and V is TRBV7-6; no firm D call. With 1 base removed from V and 6 bases from J, the gap between germline ends came to 7 bases. CDR1 is SGHVS, CDR2 FNYEAQ, per germline. The CDR3 is 13 amino acids. The CDR3 is CASSLGNFNEQFF. CDR3 nucleotides: TGTGCCAGCAGCTTAGGTAATTTCAATGAGCAGTTCTTC.

Only a few counts were recorded for this clonotype. This chain links TRBV3-1 with TRBJ2-1; 7 positions agree with TRBD1. V dropped 4 bases and J dropped 3; count of bases not matched to a gene: 12. Germline V gene sequence: CDR1 LGHDT, CDR2 YNNKEL (reference sequence). The CDR3 covers 17 residues. CDR3 in DNA: TGTGCCAGCAGCCCCGTGACAGGGTTGGGGAACTACAATGAGCAGTTCTTC. It is translated as CASSPVTGLGNYNEQFF.

J is TRBJ2-1 and V is TRBV12-3 or TRBV12-4; a possible D gene is TRBD2 (5 bases). The CDR3 spans 13 residues. The ends were cut back, 6 bases at V and 6 bases at J, with 12 bases in the middle. The CDR3 loop reads CASSSTRINEQFF. The CDR3 DNA reads as TGTGCCAGCAGCTCCACTAGAATCAATGAGCAGTTCTTC.

The gene calls are TRBV27 and TRBJ2-1; 8 nucleotides agree with TRBD2. Per germline, CDR1 MNHEY and CDR2 SMNVEV (reference sequence). This CDR3 has 16 amino acids. Trimming cost V 5 bases and J 0 bases; bases outside gene matches: 6. CDR3 region: CASSGSGGPSYNEQFF. The CDR3 DNA sequence: TGTGCCAGCAGTGGCAGCGGGGGCCCCTCCTACAATGAGCAGTTCTTC.

This clonotype was recorded at least ten times. The chain joins TRBV19 to TRBJ2-5; D not certain. Germline CDR1 is LNHDA and CDR2 is SQIVND (reference sequence). The ends were cut back, 6 bases at V and 4 bases at J, with 9 bases in the middle. The CDR3 is made up of 12 amino acids. The CDR3 DNA is TGTGCCAGTAGCCCTCCGGGAGAGACCCAGTACTTC. Translating gives CASSPPGETQYF.

The J gene is TRBJ2-2, the V gene TRBV6-2 or TRBV6-3, with D maybe TRBD2 (5 bases). Germline assignment: CDR1 MNHEY and CDR2 SVGEGT. CDR3 size: 14 residues. V lost 8 bases, J lost 0 bases, and 10 bases lay in between. CDR3 bases: TGTGCCAGCGAAGCACTAGCGAACACCGGGGAGCTGTTTTTT. As protein: CASEALANTGELFF.

This clonotype was picked up a small number of times. This rearrangement joins TRBV20-1 to TRBJ1-4; 10 bases agree with TRBD1. Per germline, CDR1 DFQATT and CDR2 SNEGSKA (reference sequence). The CDR3 is 14 amino acids. The J segment lost 7 bases and the V segment lost 0 bases, leaving 2 bases of the junction unmatched. For the CDR3, the DNA is TGCAGTGCTAGAGAAGACAGGGGGCCTGAAAAACTGTTTTTT. It specifies CSAREDRGPEKLFF.

The table lists this clonotype with many counts. The V gene is TRBV2, the J gene TRBJ1-1; TRBD1 matches 11 bases. With V trimmed by 5 bases and J by 3 bases, 2 bases remained unmatched. Germline CDR1 reads SNHLY; CDR2 reads FYNNEI. This CDR3 spans 14 amino acids. The CDR3 loop is CASSKGQGDTEAFF. CDR3 coding DNA: TGTGCCAGCAGTAAGGGACAGGGGGACACTGAAGCTTTCTTT.

This clonotype occurred a few times. The gene calls are TRBV18 and TRBJ1-2, with a possible D match to TRBD1 (5 bases). From germline, CDR1 is KGHSH and CDR2 LQKENI. Trimming removed 3 bases at V and 4 bases at J, with 12 bases between. CDR3 length: 14 residues. The CDR3, as DNA: TGTGCCAGCTCACCTAGCCGGGACCCCTATGGCTACACCTTC. Encoded protein: CASSPSRDPYGYTF. Together with reference TRBV18 and TRBJ1-2, the CDR3 gives the full variable domain: NAGVMQNPRHLVRRRGQEARLRCSPMKGHSHVYWYRQLPEEGLKFMVYLQKENIIDESGMPKERFSAEFPKEGPSILRIQQVVRGDSAAYFCASSPSRDPYGYTFGSGTRLTVV.

This chain joins TRBV4-1 and TRBJ2-2; tentatively, D is TRBD1 or TRBD2 (5 bases each). V was shortened by 4 bases and J by 1 base, with 16 bases between the two germline ends. The CDR3 sequence is 17 residues long. Germline lookup yields CDR1 MGHRA and CDR2 YSYEKL. The CDR3: CASSLPSGTENTGELFF. The CDR3, as DNA: TGCGCCAGCAGCCTACCTTCCGGGACCGAGAACACCGGGGAGCTGTTTTTT.

V usage is TRBV2 and J usage is TRBJ1-5, with D perhaps matching TRBD1 (6 bases). Germline lookup yields CDR1 SNHLY and CDR2 FYNNEI. The V end lost 5 bases, the J end lost 7 bases, and 12 bases lay between the germline ends. The CDR3 is 13 residues long. The CDR3 sequence is CASSTGSRQPQHF. CDR3 coding DNA: TGTGCCAGCAGTACAGGGTCCAGACAGCCCCAGCATTTT.

A few counts support this clonotype. This chain uses TRBV5-1 with TRBJ2-1; 7 bases fit TRBD2. The CDR3 totals 16 residues. V dropped 0 bases and J dropped 4; count of bases not matched to a gene: 7. Germline CDR1 reads SGHRS; CDR2 reads YFSETQ. This chain's CDR3 is CASSLGGTNLYNEQFF. In DNA form, the CDR3 reads TGCGCCAGCAGCTTGGGAGGGACTAACTTATACAATGAGCAGTTCTTC.

Many counts were recorded for this clonotype. J is TRBJ2-2 and V is TRBV7-3, with 7 bases matching TRBD1. CDR1 and CDR2 from the germline V gene are SGHTA and FQGTGA. This CDR3 comprises 15 residues. J was trimmed by 4 bases and V by 5 bases; bases with no gene match: 7. CDR3 loop: CASSPMTGSTGELFF. DNA for the CDR3: TGTGCCAGCAGCCCGATGACAGGGTCCACCGGGGAGCTGTTTTTT.

This clonotype was detected only a few times. The CDR3 reads CASIPGDRDYGYTF. DNA of the CDR3: TGTGCCAGCATCCCAGGGGACAGGGACTATGGCTACACCTTC. This chain joins TRBV28 and TRBJ1-2; 9 bases are shared with TRBD1. Losses at the gene ends were 7 bases for V and 3 bases for J; bases not matched to a gene: 6. CDR3 size: 14 residues. Germline V lookup: CDR1 MDHEN, CDR2 SYDVKM.

V gene TRBV6-1 combines with J gene TRBJ1-5; 8 nucleotides agree with TRBD1. There are 17 residues in the CDR3. CDR1 and CDR2 from the germline V gene are MNHNS and SASEGT. Losses at the gene ends were 0 bases for V and 1 base for J; bases not matched to a gene: 5. The CDR3 DNA sequence: TGTGCCAGCAGTGAAGCGTCAGGGGGCTTGAGCAATCAGCCCCAGCATTTT. Translating it yields CASSEASGGLSNQPQHF.

This clonotype was seen only a few times. The rearrangement links TRBV28 to TRBJ1-6; D is unclear. The V end was cut by 3 bases, the J end by 5 bases, with 14 bases between. CDR3 length equals 16 residues. Germline-derived CDR1 and CDR2 are MDHEN and SYDVKM. The DNA for the CDR3 is TGTGCCAGCAGTTTTTACCTCCAGAGCAATAATTCACCCCTCCACTTT. Protein sequence: CASSFYLQSNNSPLHF.

V usage is TRBV7-9 and J usage is TRBJ2-7; tentative D call: TRBD2 (5 bases). CDR1 is SEHNR, CDR2 FQNEAQ, per germline (reference sequence). Trimming cost V 3 bases and J 3 bases, with 18 bases left between them. This CDR3 has 16 amino acids. CDR3 in DNA: TGTGCCAGCAGCTTGCCGGGCCACGGACTTATCTACGAGCAGTACGTC. This codes for CASSLPGHGLIYEQYV.